These 8 T cell receptor beta chains came from one sample sequenced in a study of blood T cell repertoires in COVID-19. TCRdb's table, derived via immunoSEQ multiplex PCR, lists solely in-frame clones and lacks some. The table records some 250,000 clones, approximately 86% of them present only once. Sample: peripheral blood. Source of these receptors: a woman aged 25 to 39 who had recovered from COVID-19.

This chain connects TRBV19 to TRBJ1-4, with a weak D call TRBD1 (6 bases). Germline assignment: CDR1 LNHDA and CDR2 SQIVND (reference sequence). The CDR3 sequence is 16 residues long. The V and J ends lost 3 bases and 5 bases respectively, with 16 bases between them. The CDR3 spells CASSIRRQARNEKLFF. The CDR3 DNA sequence: TGTGCCAGTAGTATCCGAAGACAGGCCCGAAATGAAAAACTGTTTTTT.

The chain carries TRBV5-1 and TRBJ1-1; D not resolved. V lost 2 bases, J lost 1 base, and 9 bases lay in between. Germline assignment: CDR1 SGHRS and CDR2 YFSETQ. CDR3 size: 14 residues. Here the CDR3 reads CASSFGRTNTEAFF. The CDR3 DNA reads as TGCGCCAGCAGCTTTGGGCGTACGAACACTGAAGCTTTCTTT.

The chain recombines TRBV19 with TRBJ1-1; D is undetermined. V lost 3 bases to trimming and J lost 6 bases, with 14 bases between them. This CDR3 is built from 14 residues. In germline, CDR1 is LNHDA, CDR2 SQIVND (reference sequence). CDR3 DNA: TGTGCCAGTAGTATCGGCGGGTATCAGGCTGAAGCTTTCTTT. This sequence encodes CASSIGGYQAEAFF.

The V and J genes are TRBV30 and TRBJ2-1, with D unresolved. Germline V gene lookup returns CDR1 GTSNPN and CDR2 SVGIG (reference sequence). CDR3 length: 12 residues. Trimming left V 2 bases short and J 7 bases short, with 9 bases between. Here the CDR3 DNA reads TGTGCCTGGAGTCCCGACTGGAATGAGCAGTTCTTC. Protein product: CAWSPDWNEQFF.

Comment on this clone: This sample includes further DNA sequences coding for the same CDR3. The chain uses TRBV6-5 and TRBJ1-2; 7 nucleotides line up with TRBD1. This CDR3 region has 13 residues. Germline-derived CDR1 and CDR2 are MNHEY and SVGAGI. The V and J ends lost 6 bases and 2 bases, in that order; junction bases with no gene match: 3. The CDR3 region has the DNA TGTGCCAGCAGAAGACAGGGAAACTATGGCTACACCTTC. Amino acids: CASRRQGNYGYTF.

This clone was seen once. CDR3 sequence (DNA): TGTGCCAGCAGCGTAGGGCGGGGGGCTTACGAGCAGTACTTC. This encodes CASSVGRGAYEQYF. V and J are TRBV9 and TRBJ2-7; 8 bases line up with TRBD2. Germline CDR1 SGDLS, CDR2 YYNGEE. This CDR3 spans 14 amino acids. V trimming: 0 bases; J trimming: 4 bases; junction bases outside the gene matches: 3. The complete variable domain, with remaining parts taken from reference TRBV9 and TRBJ2-7, reads DSGVTQTPKHLITATGQRVTLRCSPRSGDLSVYWYQQSLDQGLQFLIQYYNGEERAKGNILERFSAQQFPDLHSELNLSSLELGDSALYFCASSVGRGAYEQYFGPGTRLTVT.

The rearrangement uses TRBV9 and TRBJ2-7; 9 nucleotides align to TRBD2. Looked up from germline, CDR1 is SGDLS and CDR2 is YYNGEE. After removal of 0 bases from V and 10 bases from J, the junction contained 2 bases not matched to a gene. The CDR3 runs to 12 residues. The CDR3 DNA follows: TGTGCCAGCAGCGTAGGCGGGGGGGACCAGTACTTC. Amino acids: CASSVGGGDQYF. The full variable domain, its missing parts supplied by reference TRBV9 and TRBJ2-7, is DSGVTQTPKHLITATGQRVTLRCSPRSGDLSVYWYQQSLDQGLQFLIQYYNGEERAKGNILERFSAQQFPDLHSELNLSSLELGDSALYFCASSVGGGDQYFGPGTRLTVT.

This clone has only one observation. The J gene is TRBJ2-1, the V gene TRBV10-3; 10 bases map to TRBD2. The CDR3 contains 17 residues. The germline V gene encodes CDR1 ENHRY and CDR2 SYGVKD. V shed 3 bases, J shed 6 bases, and the junction held 11 bases outside the gene matches. CDR3 amino acids: CAISDPRSSGGFNEQFF. CDR3 DNA: TGTGCCATCAGTGATCCCCGATCTAGCGGGGGATTCAATGAGCAGTTCTTC.